This T cell receptor (beta chain) was identified in a study of blood T cell repertoires in COVID-19. About the research overall: There were acute and convalescent COVID-19 samples, and they came from the United States, Italy and Spain. In each case, the material was cDNA or gDNA derived from T cells, B-cell-depleted T cells, or PBMCs.

In this sample, this clone turned up once. The CDR3 contains 15 residues. V was clipped by 2 bases and J by 5 bases, with 15 bases between them. From germline, CDR1 is SGHTA and CDR2 FQGNSA. In the authors' methods: Reference gene primer amplification yielded estimated nucleated cell counts. Clones were read by immunoSEQ multiplex PCR, and TCRdb kept only the in-frame ones, dropping some. The V and J calls and clone size are taken from that table; D and trimming were inferred from the DNA. The sample has roughly 190,000 clones; around 89% are singletons. The material sequenced was peripheral blood. This TCR was sampled from a human donor in a cohort sampled during active COVID-19. The chain couples TRBV7-2 to TRBJ2-5; D is possibly TRBD1 (5 bases). CDR3 DNA: TGTGCCAGCAGCTTATCGGTAGGGGCCCGGGAGACCCAGTACTTC. Translated: CASSLSVGARETQYF.